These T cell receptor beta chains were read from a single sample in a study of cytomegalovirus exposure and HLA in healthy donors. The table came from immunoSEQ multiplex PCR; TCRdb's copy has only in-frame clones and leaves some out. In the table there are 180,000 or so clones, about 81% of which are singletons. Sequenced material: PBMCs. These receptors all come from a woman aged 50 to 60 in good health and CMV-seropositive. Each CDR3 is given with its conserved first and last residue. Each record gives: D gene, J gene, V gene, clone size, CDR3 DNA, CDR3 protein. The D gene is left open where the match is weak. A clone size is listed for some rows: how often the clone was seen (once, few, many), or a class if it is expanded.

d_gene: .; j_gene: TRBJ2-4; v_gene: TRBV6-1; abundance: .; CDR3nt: TGTGCCAGCAGTTGGGACACCGTCGACAGTCAGTACTTC; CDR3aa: CASSWDTVDSQYF
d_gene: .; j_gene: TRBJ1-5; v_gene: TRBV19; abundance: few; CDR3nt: TGTGCCAGTAGTATAAGGAGGGAGGATCAGCCCCAGCATTTT; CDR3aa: CASSIRREDQPQHF
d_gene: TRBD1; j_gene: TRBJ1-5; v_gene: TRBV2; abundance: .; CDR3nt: TGTGCCAGCACGGGGGACAGGGGGCTTCAGCCCCAGCATTTT; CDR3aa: CASTGDRGLQPQHF
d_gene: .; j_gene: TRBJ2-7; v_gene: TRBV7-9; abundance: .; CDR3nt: TGTGCCAGCAGCTTAGGAAGCGGATACGAGCAGTACTTC; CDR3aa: CASSLGSGYEQYF
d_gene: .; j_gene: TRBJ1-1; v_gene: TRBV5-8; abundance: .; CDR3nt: TGTGCCAGCAGCTTGGGGTATCCGGCTGAAGCTTTCTTT; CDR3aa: CASSLGYPAEAFF
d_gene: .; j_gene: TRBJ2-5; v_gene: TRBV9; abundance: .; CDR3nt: TGTGCCAGCAGCGTTCGAGAGCCGGGACACCAACAAGAGACCCAGTACTTC; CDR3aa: CASSVREPGHQQETQYF
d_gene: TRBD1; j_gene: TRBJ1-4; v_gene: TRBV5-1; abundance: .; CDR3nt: TGCGCCAGCAGCTCTGACAGGGGCCCCCATCAAGAACTGTTTTTT; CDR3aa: CASSSDRGPHQELFF
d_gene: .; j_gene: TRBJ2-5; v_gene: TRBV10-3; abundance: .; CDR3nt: TGTGCCATCAGTGACCCGACAGGCCAAGAGACCCAGTACTTC; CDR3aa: CAISDPTGQETQYF
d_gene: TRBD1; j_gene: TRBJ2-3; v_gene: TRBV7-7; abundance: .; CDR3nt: TGTGCTAGCAGCTTAGCGACAGGGGGCACAGATACGCAGTATTTT; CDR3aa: CASSLATGGTDTQYF
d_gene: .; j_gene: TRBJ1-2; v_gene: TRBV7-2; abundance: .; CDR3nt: TGTGCCAGCACTCATTCGGGTCACTATGGCTACACCTTC; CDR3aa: CASTHSGHYGYTF
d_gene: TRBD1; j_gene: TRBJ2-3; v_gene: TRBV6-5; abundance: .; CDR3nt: TGTGCCAGCAGTCGGACAGGGAAAACAGATACGCAGTATTTT; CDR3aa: CASSRTGKTDTQYF
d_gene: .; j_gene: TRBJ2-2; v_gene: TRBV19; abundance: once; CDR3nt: TGTGCCAGTAGTATTAGGAGGACGAACACCGGGGAGCTGTTTTTT; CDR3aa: CASSIRRTNTGELFF
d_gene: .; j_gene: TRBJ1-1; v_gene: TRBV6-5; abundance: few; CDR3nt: TGTGCCAGCAGTTACCGGTCACCGAACACTGAAGCTTTCTTT; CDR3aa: CASSYRSPNTEAFF
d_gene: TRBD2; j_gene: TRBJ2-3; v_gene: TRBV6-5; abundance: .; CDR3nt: TGTGCCAGCAGTTATCGGGCGGGAGCGGTAGATACGCAGTATTTT; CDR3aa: CASSYRAGAVDTQYF
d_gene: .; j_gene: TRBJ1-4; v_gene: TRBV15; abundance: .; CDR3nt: TGTGCCACCAGCACCTCACCGACTTTCCCTAATGAAAAACTGTTTTTT; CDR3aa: CATSTSPTFPNEKLFF
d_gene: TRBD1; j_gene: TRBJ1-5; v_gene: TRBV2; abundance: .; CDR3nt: TGTGCCAGCAGCCCCGGACAGGCGAGCAATCAGCCCCAGCATTTT; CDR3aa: CASSPGQASNQPQHF
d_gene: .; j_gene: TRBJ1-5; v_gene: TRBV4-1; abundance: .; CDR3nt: TGCGCCAGCAGCCAAGATTCCGGGTTTAGCAATCAGCCCCAGCATTTT; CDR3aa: CASSQDSGFSNQPQHF
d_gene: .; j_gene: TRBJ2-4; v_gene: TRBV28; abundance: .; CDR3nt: TGTGCCAGCAGTTTATACAGCCTAGCCAAAAACATTCAGTACTTC; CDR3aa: CASSLYSLAKNIQYF
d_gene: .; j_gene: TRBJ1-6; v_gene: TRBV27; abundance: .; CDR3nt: TGTGCCAGCAGTTTAGGGCAGATCCGATCACCCCTCCACTTT; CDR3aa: CASSLGQIRSPLHF
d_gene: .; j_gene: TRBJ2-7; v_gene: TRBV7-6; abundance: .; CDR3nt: TGTGCCAGCAGCTTAGGTAGGAGCTACGAGCAGTACTTC; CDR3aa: CASSLGRSYEQYF
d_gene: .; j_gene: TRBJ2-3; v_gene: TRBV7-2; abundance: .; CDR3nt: TGTGCCAGCAGCTCCGGAGTGGATAGCACAGATACGCAGTATTTT; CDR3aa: CASSSGVDSTDTQYF
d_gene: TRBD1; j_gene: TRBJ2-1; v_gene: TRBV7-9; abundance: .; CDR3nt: TGTGCCAGCAGCTTTCTAGGACAGGGACCCAATGAGCAGTTCTTC; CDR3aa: CASSFLGQGPNEQFF
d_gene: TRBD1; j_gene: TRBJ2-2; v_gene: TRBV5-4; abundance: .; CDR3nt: TGTGCCAGCAGCTCCGACAGGGGATACACCGGGGAGCTGTTTTTT; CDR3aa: CASSSDRGYTGELFF
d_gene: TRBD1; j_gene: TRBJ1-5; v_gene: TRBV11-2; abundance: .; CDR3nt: TGTGCCAGCAGCATAGGGACAGTTAGCAATCAGCCCCAGCATTTT; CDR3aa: CASSIGTVSNQPQHF